The rows below give T cell receptor beta chains drawn from one sample of a study of Ad26.COV2.S vaccination and SARS-CoV-2 variants. Data came from immunoSEQ multiplex PCR; TCRdb stores just in-frame clones and leaves some out. The table lists nearly 400,000 clones, about 89% of them singletons. Sequenced material: peripheral blood, taken in a trial of Ad26.COV2.S vaccine versus placebo. All receptors derive from a person aged 18-65 years who received the Ad26.COV2.S COVID-19 vaccine or a placebo. Each CDR3 is given with its conserved first and last residue. Fields, in order: clone size, D gene, J gene, CDR3 length, V gene, CDR3 DNA, CDR3 protein. The D gene is left open where the match is weak. Only some rows state a clone size, as once, few, many or a class for expanded clones.

abundance: .; d_gene: .; j_gene: TRBJ2-7; len: 15; v_gene: TRBV5-5; CDR3nt: TGTGCCAGCAGCTCGCACGGGGGGCTGCCCTACGAGCAGTACTTC; CDR3aa: CASSSHGGLPYEQYF
abundance: .; d_gene: .; j_gene: TRBJ1-1; len: 16; v_gene: TRBV9; CDR3nt: TGTGCCAGCAGCGTAGAGGTCCGACCTCAAGGGACTGAAGCTTTCTTT; CDR3aa: CASSVEVRPQGTEAFF
abundance: .; d_gene: .; j_gene: TRBJ2-3; len: 14; v_gene: TRBV5-1; CDR3nt: TGCGCCAGCAGCTTGGTATCGCCTCCGGATACGCAGTATTTT; CDR3aa: CASSLVSPPDTQYF
abundance: .; d_gene: .; j_gene: TRBJ2-2; len: 16; v_gene: TRBV10-3; CDR3nt: TGTGCCATCAGTGAGTCGACCCGACACAACACCGGGGAGCTGTTTTTT; CDR3aa: CAISESTRHNTGELFF
abundance: .; d_gene: .; j_gene: TRBJ2-7; len: 15; v_gene: TRBV7-9; CDR3nt: TGTGCCAGCAGAGACCGGACAGGGACTACCTACGAGCAGTACTTC; CDR3aa: CASRDRTGTTYEQYF
abundance: .; d_gene: TRBD1; j_gene: TRBJ1-1; len: 15; v_gene: TRBV28; CDR3nt: TGTGCCAGTCTAGGGGCGGCAGGGGGTCGGGCTGAAGCTTTCTTT; CDR3aa: CASLGAAGGRAEAFF
abundance: .; d_gene: .; j_gene: TRBJ1-1; len: 15; v_gene: TRBV6-5; CDR3nt: TGTGCCAGCACCCAGTCGAGGGCGGGAGTCACTGAAGCTTTCTTT; CDR3aa: CASTQSRAGVTEAFF
abundance: .; d_gene: .; j_gene: TRBJ2-7; len: 15; v_gene: TRBV5-1; CDR3nt: TGCGCCAGCAAGGTGGGCGGGATTTCATGGTCCGAGCAGTACTTC; CDR3aa: CASKVGGISWSEQYF
abundance: once; d_gene: .; j_gene: TRBJ2-7; len: 13; v_gene: TRBV29-1; CDR3nt: TGCAGCGTTGAACAGGGGGGATTCTACGAGCAGTACTTC; CDR3aa: CSVEQGGFYEQYF
abundance: .; d_gene: .; j_gene: TRBJ1-5; len: 13; v_gene: TRBV12-3/TRBV12-4; CDR3nt: TGTGCCAGCAGTCTAAACCGGCTTCAGCCCCAGCATTTT; CDR3aa: CASSLNRLQPQHF
abundance: once; d_gene: .; j_gene: TRBJ1-6; len: 16; v_gene: TRBV3-1/TRBV3-2; CDR3nt: TGTGCCAGCAGCCAAGTTTCGTCAGGGGCCCGGTCACCCCTCCACTTT; CDR3aa: CASSQVSSGARSPLHF
abundance: .; d_gene: TRBD1; j_gene: TRBJ2-1; len: 14; v_gene: TRBV29-1; CDR3nt: TGCAGCGTTGAAGATCACAGGGGCGGCAGGGAGCAGTTCTTC; CDR3aa: CSVEDHRGGREQFF
abundance: .; d_gene: TRBD1; j_gene: TRBJ1-2; len: 20; v_gene: TRBV6-2/TRBV6-3; CDR3nt: TGTGCCAGCAGTCACCACGGGCCGGGACAGAATTTACAAGCTAACTATGGCTACACCTTC; CDR3aa: CASSHHGPGQNLQANYGYTF
abundance: .; d_gene: .; j_gene: TRBJ1-2; len: 13; v_gene: TRBV19; CDR3nt: TGTGCCAGTAGTATAGGAGGGGGAGATGGCTACACCTTC; CDR3aa: CASSIGGGDGYTF
abundance: .; d_gene: TRBD1; j_gene: TRBJ2-7; len: 15; v_gene: TRBV6-5; CDR3nt: TGTGCCAGCAGCACCCTTGGACAGGGGGCAGGTGAGCAGTACTTC; CDR3aa: CASSTLGQGAGEQYF
abundance: .; d_gene: .; j_gene: TRBJ1-5; len: 13; v_gene: TRBV7-8; CDR3nt: TGTGCCAGCAGCCCCCCGGGTCGGCAGCCCCAGCATTTT; CDR3aa: CASSPPGRQPQHF
abundance: few; d_gene: TRBD1; j_gene: TRBJ2-5; len: 15; v_gene: TRBV6-2/TRBV6-3; CDR3nt: TGTGCCAGCAGTCCCGGGACAGGGGAGGTAGAGACCCAGTACTTC; CDR3aa: CASSPGTGEVETQYF
abundance: .; d_gene: .; j_gene: TRBJ1-6; len: 13; v_gene: TRBV10-3; CDR3nt: TGTGCCATCAGTGAGTCGGACCAGCCACCCCTCCACTTT; CDR3aa: CAISESDQPPLHF
abundance: .; d_gene: .; j_gene: TRBJ1-1; len: 16; v_gene: TRBV5-8; CDR3nt: TGTGCCAGCAGCCTTGTTTCGGCGATGAGGAACACTGAAGCTTTCTTT; CDR3aa: CASSLVSAMRNTEAFF
abundance: .; d_gene: TRBD2; j_gene: TRBJ2-3; len: 17; v_gene: TRBV9; CDR3nt: TGTGCCAGCAGCCCGCAATCGCTAGCGGGAGGGTCGGATACGCAGTATTTT; CDR3aa: CASSPQSLAGGSDTQYF
abundance: .; d_gene: .; j_gene: TRBJ1-3; len: 16; v_gene: TRBV30; CDR3nt: TGTGCCTGGAGTGTACAACGGGACTTCACTGGAAACACCATATATTTT; CDR3aa: CAWSVQRDFTGNTIYF
abundance: .; d_gene: .; j_gene: TRBJ1-5; len: 16; v_gene: TRBV18; CDR3nt: TGTGCCAGTTCCCTGTCTGTGATCCATAGCAATCAGCCCCAGCATTTT; CDR3aa: CASSLSVIHSNQPQHF
abundance: .; d_gene: .; j_gene: TRBJ2-1; len: 16; v_gene: TRBV15; CDR3nt: TGTGCCACCAGCAGAGATAACGCGGTCGGGGCTCCTGAGCAGTTCTTC; CDR3aa: CATSRDNAVGAPEQFF
abundance: .; d_gene: .; j_gene: TRBJ1-4; len: 11; v_gene: TRBV28; CDR3nt: TGTGCCAGCACAGGGAATGAAAAACTGTTTTTT; CDR3aa: CASTGNEKLFF
abundance: .; d_gene: TRBD2; j_gene: TRBJ2-1; len: 17; v_gene: TRBV7-8; CDR3nt: TGTGCCAGCAGCTTAGTTGGCGGGACTAGTACCATCTATGAGCAGTTCTTC; CDR3aa: CASSLVGGTSTIYEQFF
abundance: .; d_gene: TRBD1; j_gene: TRBJ2-5; len: 14; v_gene: TRBV28; CDR3nt: TGTGCCAGCAGTGCGGACAGGGCCCAAGAGACCCAGTACTTC; CDR3aa: CASSADRAQETQYF
abundance: .; d_gene: .; j_gene: TRBJ1-1; len: 13; v_gene: TRBV3-1/TRBV3-2; CDR3nt: TGTGCCAGCAGCCCCCTTAGGAACACTGAAGCTTTCTTT; CDR3aa: CASSPLRNTEAFF
abundance: .; d_gene: TRBD2; j_gene: TRBJ2-5; len: 15; v_gene: TRBV5-6; CDR3nt: TGTGCCAGCAGCCTGCGGACTAGCGACCAAGAGACCCAGTACTTC; CDR3aa: CASSLRTSDQETQYF
abundance: few; d_gene: .; j_gene: TRBJ2-3; len: 14; v_gene: TRBV7-2; CDR3nt: TGTGCCAGCAGCCGCGGGGTTATGGGAGATACGCAGTATTTT; CDR3aa: CASSRGVMGDTQYF
abundance: .; d_gene: .; j_gene: TRBJ1-5; len: 13; v_gene: TRBV28; CDR3nt: TGTGCCAGCAGGGGAGGGGGGTATCAGCCCCAGCATTTT; CDR3aa: CASRGGGYQPQHF
abundance: .; d_gene: TRBD1; j_gene: TRBJ2-1; len: 13; v_gene: TRBV2; CDR3nt: TGTGCCAGCAGTGAGGACAGGGGAAATGAGCAGTTCTTC; CDR3aa: CASSEDRGNEQFF
abundance: .; d_gene: TRBD2; j_gene: TRBJ2-1; len: 15; v_gene: TRBV6-5; CDR3nt: TGTGCCAGCAGTATACTAGCGGATAACTACAATGAGCAGTTCTTC; CDR3aa: CASSILADNYNEQFF
abundance: .; d_gene: .; j_gene: TRBJ2-3; len: 15; v_gene: TRBV28; CDR3nt: TGTGCCAGCAGTTTGGGTCCCCCTAGCACAGATACGCAGTATTTT; CDR3aa: CASSLGPPSTDTQYF
abundance: .; d_gene: .; j_gene: TRBJ2-7; len: 15; v_gene: TRBV6-2/TRBV6-3; CDR3nt: TGTGCCAGCAGTTACCCTACAGGGAACTCCTACGAGCAGTACTTC; CDR3aa: CASSYPTGNSYEQYF